The T cell receptor beta chain described here comes from a study of shared clonotypes between healthy human individuals (dated by TCRdb to 2019 to 2021). Background for the entire study: Two women and a few men aged 18 to 49 years were included in the cohort. To estimate repertoire size and how much clonotype sharing occurs between individuals, the study deeply sequenced the blood TCR repertoires of five healthy adults. For each donor, CD4 naive and CD4 memory were each given three plates, CD8 naive was given two plates, and CD8 memory was given one plate. To increase sequencing depth and limit assay-specific biases, TCR repertoire library preparation and sequencing were carried out by different laboratories using diverse techniques. Between about 0.94 and 10 billion PBMCs per donor were obtained by leukapheresis. Broad study findings and their caveats: The small number of donors limited the genetic and exposure-history diversity represented. About 5% of naive CD4, 3% to 3.5% of naive CD8, about 2.5% of memory CD4, and 0.35% to 0.4% of memory CD8 clonotypes were shared across a few donors. Pairwise subsampling indicated that sequencing depth was expected to affect the degree of clonotype sharing among donors. Clonotypes shared by all four sorted-subset donors showed higher generation probabilities than non-shared clonotypes. Naive subsets generally had larger estimated clonotype richness than memory subsets. Sampling was limited to blood, and TCR repertoires in tissue likely differ from TCR repertoires in blood. Even with the large sequencing depth, rarefaction of the sorted-subset datasets indicated that sequencing was incomplete.

Using the deep immunoSEQ assay, multiplex PCR amplified TCR CDR3 regions from genomic DNA. Genomic DNA extracted from each cell subset was distributed evenly over all wells of several immunoSEQ 96-well plates, and each plate served as one replicate. For sorted subsets, each replicate PCR was loaded with roughly 190 ng genomic DNA, equivalent to some 31,000 T cell genomes. Purified libraries were measured with a Qubit 3.0 fluorometer, size-checked on a Bioanalyzer 2100, and measured again with the KAPA Library Quantification kit. A separate single-read 150-cycle Illumina NextSeq 550 flow cell was used to sequence each immunoSEQ 96-well plate. Under the source paper's analysis protocol: Because the immunoSEQ output included only junctional sequences and no quality scores, the filtering could not be the same as the filtering used for full-length reads. To assign V/J genes and CDR3, sequences were annotated against IMGT germline references using PyIR, a Python wrapper for IgBLAST v1.9. Reads with weak V/J assignments (E-value above 1e-6), missing CDR3, stop codons, out-of-frame junctions, or ambiguous translated residues were removed. V3J clonotypes were defined by identical inferred V gene, J gene, and CDR3 amino acid sequence. The percentage overlap between two repertoires was calculated by dividing the number of shared unique clonotypes by the size of the smaller repertoire. RTK rarefaction, the Chao1 estimator, and Recon v2.1 estimates of unobserved clonotypes were used to assess repertoire richness. OLGA was used to compute generation probabilities for all TCRbeta clonotypes that the gDNA method yielded from several donors. The immuneACCESS repertoire file appears here via TCRdb, limited to in-frame rearrangements. These files lack a portion of the clones; in checked studies, under half of the deficit traces to unresolved V genes, and the cause of the others is not known. For V, J and clone size, that table is used; D and trimming come from the DNA. This sample is represented by around 1.4 million clones; less than 99% of them were singletons. The ten largest clones represent about 0.34% of the sample.

Of note for this clone: The target of this receptor is not known. It has no much larger one-base neighbor in the sample; base qualities were not kept.

Trimming removed 3 bases from V and 2 bases from J, leaving 8 bases between the germline ends. Looking up the germline V gene (reference sequence) yields CDR1 MNHEY and CDR2 SMNVEV. Including cysteine and phenylalanine, the CDR3 has 14 amino acids. The DNA shown is the 42-base CDR3, in frame from base 1. Donors were healthy HIV-negative adults with no recently reported acute infections or vaccinations. All donors were Caucasian adults living in Nashville, Tennessee, USA. Magnetic negative selection was used to enrich CD4+ T cells, after which naive cells were positively selected on CD45RA and the negative fraction became the memory subset. After blood collection by leukapheresis, PBMCs were isolated using Ficoll-Histopaque density gradient centrifugation and then cryopreserved in the vapor phase of liquid nitrogen. Analytical flow cytometry was used to check the purity and quantity of each magnetically sorted T cell population. Genomic DNA was isolated from each sorted fraction and quantified by UV absorbance on a Nanodrop 2000c.

The sequenced material came from naive CD4+ T cells sorted from blood. This specimen's cell subset or site label, interpreted: CD45RA+ positively selected. This TCR was recovered from a man aged 25 to 40 in good health. The rearranged chain carries TRBV27 and TRBJ2-1, with the D segment identity uncertain. The CDR3 sequence is CASSLPPPYNEQFF. The DNA reads as follows: TGTGCCAGCAGTTTGCCCCCCCCCTACAATGAGCAGTTCTTC.